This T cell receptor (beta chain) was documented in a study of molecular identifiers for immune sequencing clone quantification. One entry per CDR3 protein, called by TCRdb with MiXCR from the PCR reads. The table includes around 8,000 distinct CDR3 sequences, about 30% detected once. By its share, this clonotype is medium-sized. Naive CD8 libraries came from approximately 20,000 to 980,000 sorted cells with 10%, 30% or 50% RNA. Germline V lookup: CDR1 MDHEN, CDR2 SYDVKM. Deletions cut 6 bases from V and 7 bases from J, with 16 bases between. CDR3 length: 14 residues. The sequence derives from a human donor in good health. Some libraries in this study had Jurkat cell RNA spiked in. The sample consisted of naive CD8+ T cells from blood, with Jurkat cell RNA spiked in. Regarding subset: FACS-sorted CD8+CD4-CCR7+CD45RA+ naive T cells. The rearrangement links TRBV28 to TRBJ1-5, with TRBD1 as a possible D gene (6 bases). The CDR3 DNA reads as TGTGCCAGCAGCGGACAGTCGCCGCGGCAGCCCCAGCATTTT. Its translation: CASSGQSPRQPQHF.